The 29 T cell receptor beta chains in this list originate from one sample, sequenced in a study of T cell responses to AZD1222 COVID-19 vaccine. The data were produced by immunoSEQ multiplex PCR, yet TCRdb's version contains in-frame clones alone and is incomplete. Of over 110,000 clones in the sample, approximately 90% were seen once. The source material was peripheral blood, sampled on day 0 of AZD1222 vaccination. Receptors were obtained from an adult in good health.

The chain is built from TRBV6-5 and TRBJ1-3; 9 positions match TRBD1. Germline trimming cut 6 bases from V and 2 bases from J; bases unmatched to any gene: 5. The germline gives CDR1 MNHEY, CDR2 SVGAGI. This CDR3 region has 15 residues. The DNA for the CDR3 is TGTGCCAGCAGCGGCACAGGGGGCACTGGAAACACCATATATTTT. Protein sequence: CASSGTGGTGNTIYF.

V gene TRBV24-1 combines with J gene TRBJ2-3, with 12 bases fitting TRBD2. In germline, CDR1 is KGHDR, CDR2 SFDVKD. The CDR3 has 15 amino acids. V trimming: 7 bases; J trimming: 0 bases; junction bases outside the gene matches: 1. CDR3 region: CATRGLAGSTDTQYF. CDR3 DNA sequence: TGTGCCACCAGAGGACTAGCGGGGAGCACAGATACGCAGTATTTT.

The V call is TRBV27, the J call TRBJ2-5; 10 bases are shared with TRBD2. CDR1 is MNHEY and CDR2 is SMNVEV in the germline V gene (reference sequence). The CDR3 runs to 16 residues. V was clipped by 5 bases and J by 3 bases; unmatched bases: 9. CDR3 loop: CASSRLAGDLEETQYF. Written as DNA, the CDR3 is TGTGCCAGCAGTCGCCTAGCGGGAGATTTAGAAGAGACCCAGTACTTC.

The V and J genes are TRBV4-3 and TRBJ2-5; D is ambiguous. Germline assignment: CDR1 LGHNA and CDR2 YSLEER. The CDR3 consists of 16 residues. Trimming took 1 base from V and 4 from J, leaving 16 bases between them. CDR3 nucleotide sequence: TGCGCCAGCAGCCAAGTATACCACCAAAGAGCAGAGACCCAGTACTTC. It is translated as CASSQVYHQRAETQYF.

This clone was counted at least ten times. The chain carries TRBV2 and TRBJ1-2, with no clear D. Trimming stripped 5 bases from V and 0 bases from J, with 19 bases between. The CDR3 loop spans 17 amino acids. Germline values: CDR1 SNHLY, CDR2 FYNNEI. In DNA, the CDR3 is TGTGCCAGCAGTATAAAATTGTATGTGGTGACTAACTATGGCTACACCTTC. Its translation is CASSIKLYVVTNYGYTF.

The chain uses TRBV27 and TRBJ1-1; D is unclear. V dropped 8 bases and J dropped 6 bases, with 16 bases sitting between them. Per germline, CDR1 MNHEY and CDR2 SMNVEV (reference sequence). CDR3 size: 13 residues. The CDR3 is CASFNWGSAEAFF. CDR3 nucleotide sequence: TGTGCCAGCTTTAATTGGGGTTCAGCTGAAGCTTTCTTT.

This chain links TRBV11-3 with TRBJ2-5, with unresolved D. V lost 5 bases to trimming and J lost 2 bases, with 9 bases between them. Per germline, CDR1 SGHNT and CDR2 YENEEA. The CDR3 sequence is 13 residues long. The CDR3 DNA reads TGTGCCAGCAGCCGAGGACCTCAAGAGACCCAGTACTTC. This encodes CASSRGPQETQYF.

The gene calls are TRBV9 and TRBJ2-1; 15 bases are shared with TRBD2. The CDR3 has 19 amino acids. The germline CDR1 and CDR2 sequences are SGDLS and YYNGEE. V dropped 3 bases and J dropped 1; count of bases not matched to a gene: 8. CDR3: CASSGTGTSGRWSYNEQFF. The CDR3 region has the DNA TGTGCCAGCAGCGGTACTGGGACTAGCGGGAGGTGGTCCTACAATGAGCAGTTCTTC.

The V call is TRBV7-3, the J call TRBJ1-2; possibly TRBD1 for D (6 bases). Per germline, CDR1 SGHTA and CDR2 FQGTGA. Trimming pared 6 bases from V and 3 bases from J, leaving 11 bases between. CDR3 length: 13 amino acids. The CDR3 coding sequence is TGTGCCAGCAGTGGGGGCAACGACTATGGCTACACCTTC. Amino acid sequence: CASSGGNDYGYTF.

The CDR3 DNA reads as TGTGCCAGCAGTTACTCGTTCCAGGCCTCAACTAATGAAAAACTGTTTTTT. Its protein is CASSYSFQASTNEKLFF. The genes are TRBV6-2 or TRBV6-3 and TRBJ1-4; D ambiguous. V was pared by 0 bases and J by 0 bases, with 11 bases between. Germline loops: CDR1 MNHEY, CDR2 SVGEGT. The CDR3 is 17 amino acids.

The J gene is TRBJ1-5, the V gene TRBV5-1; perhaps TRBD1 as D (5 bases). The CDR3 length is 15 residues. V lost 5 bases, J lost 3 bases, and 15 bases lay in between. Germline V lookup: CDR1 SGHRS, CDR2 YFSETQ. In nucleotides, the CDR3 is TGCGCCAGCAGTATTGGGGGGTATAACAATCAGCCCCAGCATTTT. Translating gives CASSIGGYNNQPQHF.

The V call is TRBV9, the J call TRBJ1-1; D might be TRBD1 (6 bases). Trimming took 3 bases from V and 0 from J, leaving 21 bases between them. Germline V CDR1 and CDR2: SGDLS, YYNGEE. The CDR3 length is 18 residues. CDR3 in DNA: TGTGCCAGCAGCGCATCCCCGGACAGCGTATTCATGAACACTGAAGCTTTCTTT. Its protein is CASSASPDSVFMNTEAFF.

The gene calls are TRBV5-4 and TRBJ1-1; a weak D match, TRBD1 (6 bases). V was shortened by 2 bases and J by 5 bases, with 13 bases between the two germline ends. The CDR3 covers 14 residues. Germline V gene sequence: CDR1 SGHNT, CDR2 YYREEE (reference sequence). The CDR3 spells CASSFEGVRTEAFF. CDR3 bases: TGTGCCAGCAGCTTTGAGGGGGTCAGGACTGAAGCTTTCTTT.

V usage is TRBV28 and J usage is TRBJ1-1; D is unclear. Germline V gives CDR1 MDHEN, CDR2 SYDVKM. Deletions cut 6 bases from V and 6 bases from J, with 14 bases between. CDR3 size: 13 residues. CDR3 amino acids: CASSRRVSAEAFF. The CDR3, as DNA: TGTGCCAGCAGCCGTAGGGTTAGTGCTGAAGCTTTCTTT.

This rearrangement joins TRBV7-8 to TRBJ2-3; TRBD1 aligns across 7 bases. V lost 5 bases and J lost 10; bases outside the gene matches: 6. There are 12 residues in the CDR3. Germline values: CDR1 SGHVS, CDR2 FQNEAQ. CDR3 nucleotides: TGTGCCAGCAGCATCGACAGGGCATCGCAGTATTTT. It is translated as CASSIDRASQYF.

The chain employs TRBV10-1 and TRBJ2-1; unclear D gene. The length of the CDR3 is 11 residues. Trimming pared 3 bases from V and 9 bases from J, leaving 6 bases between. The V gene's germline CDR1 is WNHNN and CDR2 SYGVQD (reference sequence). The CDR3 nucleotides are TGCGCCAGCAGTGACTTGGGTGAGCAGTTCTTC. This translates into CASSDLGEQFF.

The chain employs TRBV7-3 and TRBJ1-1, with D perhaps matching TRBD1 (6 bases). V was trimmed by 5 bases and J by 1 base, leaving 17 bases between them. The CDR3 spans 16 residues. CDR1 and CDR2 from the germline V gene are SGHTA and FQGTGA. The CDR3 loop reads CASSPEGGGPNTEAFF. CDR3 nucleotide sequence: TGTGCCAGCAGCCCGGAGGGAGGGGGGCCGAACACTGAAGCTTTCTTT.

The chain carries TRBV5-6 and TRBJ1-1; 8 bases fit TRBD1. Germline lookup yields CDR1 SGHDT and CDR2 YYEEEE. The CDR3 length is 13 residues. Trimming took 0 bases from V and 7 from J; bases not matched to a gene: 2. DNA for the CDR3: TGTGCCAGCAGCTTGGGGACAGGGCGTGAAGCTTTCTTT. It translates to CASSLGTGREAFF. The variable domain in full, completed from reference TRBV5-6 and TRBJ1-1, reads DAGVTQSPTHLIKTRGQQVTLRCSPKSGHDTVSWYQQALGQGPQFIFQYYEEEERQRGNFPDRFSGHQFPNYSSELNVNALLLGDSALYLCASSLGTGREAFFGQGTRLTVV.

The V and J genes are TRBV6-4 and TRBJ1-4, with TRBD1 as a possible D gene (5 bases). This CDR3 comprises 14 residues. Germline-derived CDR1 and CDR2 are MRHNA and SNTAGT. Between the trimmed V and J ends, which lost 8 bases and 5 bases, there was a span of 15 bases. CDR3 amino acids: CASPLGGQNEKLFF. The CDR3 bases are TGTGCCAGCCCGCTGGGGGGTCAGAATGAAAAACTGTTTTTT.

The chain employs TRBV5-1 and TRBJ2-1, with TRBD1 matching over 10 bases. V shed 7 bases and J 7 bases; nucleotides not matched to a gene: 14. Germline V gene sequence: CDR1 SGHRS, CDR2 YFSETQ. CDR3 size: 16 residues. CDR3 loop: CASRSGQGGNWNEQFF. CDR3 DNA sequence: TGCGCCAGCCGCTCCGGACAGGGGGGAAATTGGAATGAGCAGTTCTTC.

This clone was recorded only once. This chain links TRBV2 with TRBJ1-1; D gene uncertain. Germline CDR1 and CDR2: SNHLY and FYNNEI. This CDR3 is 14 amino acids long. V was clipped by 0 bases and J by 6 bases, with 11 bases between them. Written as DNA, the CDR3 is TGTGCCAGCAGTGAAGCGGGAAACGGGCCTGAAGCTTTCTTT. This gives the protein CASSEAGNGPEAFF. Full variable domain (remainder filled in from reference TRBV2 and TRBJ1-1): EPEVTQTPSHQVTQMGQEVILRCVPISNHLYFYWYRQILGQKVEFLVSFYNNEISEKSEIFDDQFSVERPDGSNFTLKIRSTKLEDSAMYFCASSEAGNGPEAFFGQGTRLTVV.

This clone was seen only once. The rearrangement uses TRBV14 and TRBJ2-5, with unresolved D. The length of the CDR3 is 14 residues. Germline V gives CDR1 SGHDN, CDR2 FVKESK. The V gene lost 1 base and the J gene lost 0 bases, with 6 bases spanning the gap. The CDR3 bases are TGTGCCAGCAGCCAAGCTAACAACCAAGAGACCCAGTACTTC. Translation gives CASSQANNQETQYF.

The chain is built from TRBV24-1 and TRBJ2-5; 9 positions match TRBD2. The CDR3 totals 15 residues. V lost 4 bases, J lost 5 bases, and 7 bases stayed unmatched. Germline V lookup: CDR1 KGHDR, CDR2 SFDVKD. The CDR3 DNA sequence: TGTGCCACCAGTGAAATTAGCGGGAGTAGGGAGACCCAGTACTTC. This gives the protein CATSEISGSRETQYF.

The rearrangement links TRBV7-2 to TRBJ1-5; the D gene is possibly TRBD1 (5 bases). The CDR3 sequence is 15 residues long. Trimming stripped 3 bases from V and 7 bases from J, with 16 bases between. Germline values: CDR1 SGHTA, CDR2 FQGNSA. This chain's CDR3 is CASSFLGAVGQPQHF. CDR3 nucleotide sequence: TGTGCCAGCAGCTTCCTTGGGGCGGTAGGACAGCCCCAGCATTTT.

The J gene is TRBJ2-7, the V gene TRBV10-2, with D tentatively TRBD2 (6 bases). This CDR3 spans 20 amino acids. Germline-derived CDR1 and CDR2 are WSHSY and SAAADI. V was pared by 0 bases and J by 0 bases, with 24 bases between. CDR3 sequence reads: CASSESPGSGGTHSSYEQYF. The CDR3 region has the DNA TGCGCCAGCAGTGAGTCGCCCGGGAGTGGGGGGACTCATAGCTCCTACGAGCAGTACTTC.

V and J are TRBV14 and TRBJ2-2; D is undetermined. V was shortened by 4 bases and J by 2 bases, with 8 bases between the two germline ends. Germline CDR1 and CDR2: SGHDN and FVKESK. This CDR3 is built from 14 residues. The CDR3 here is CASSPHLNTGELFF. The CDR3 bases are TGTGCCAGCAGCCCACACCTTAACACCGGGGAGCTGTTTTTT.

The rearrangement joins TRBV19 to TRBJ2-3; 14 nucleotides line up with TRBD2. The CDR3 loop spans 16 amino acids. V dropped 4 bases and J dropped 4; count of bases not matched to a gene: 4. Germline assignment: CDR1 LNHDA and CDR2 SQIVND (reference sequence). CDR3 DNA: TGTGCCAGTAGTACCTGGGGACTAGCGGGAGCAGATACGCAGTATTTT. It codes for CASSTWGLAGADTQYF.

V gene TRBV27 combines with J gene TRBJ1-2; 7 positions match TRBD1. Trimming at V came to 5 bases and at J to 6 bases, leaving 9 bases not matched to a gene. This CDR3 has 14 residues. In germline, CDR1 is MNHEY, CDR2 SMNVEV (reference sequence). CDR3 nucleotide sequence: TGTGCCAGCAGTCCTAGACAGGGAGTCGATGGCTACACCTTC. It codes for CASSPRQGVDGYTF.

The rearrangement links TRBV2 to TRBJ2-3; D gene ambiguous. CDR3 length: 12 amino acids. Looked up from germline, CDR1 is SNHLY and CDR2 is FYNNEI. Trimming stripped 5 bases from V and 4 bases from J, with 7 bases between. The CDR3 reads CASSLIADTQYF. In nucleotides, the CDR3 is TGTGCCAGCAGTCTCATAGCAGATACGCAGTATTTT. The complete variable domain, with remaining parts taken from reference TRBV2 and TRBJ2-3, reads EPEVTQTPSHQVTQMGQEVILRCVPISNHLYFYWYRQILGQKVEFLVSFYNNEISEKSEIFDDQFSVERPDGSNFTLKIRSTKLEDSAMYFCASSLIADTQYFGPGTRLTVL.